The 5 T cell receptor beta chains below were found in one sample sequenced in a study of monozygotic twins with inflammatory bowel disease. Using the 5' RACE reads, TCRdb records one entry per CDR3 protein without DNA. The data show just over 300,000 distinct CDR3 sequences, and the top ten clones hold 5.6%. Sequenced input: blood. These receptors originate from a human donor with ulcerative colitis or Crohn's disease, or a healthy co-twin of an affected twin (not recorded which).

The rearrangement links TRBV28 to TRBJ2-7. The germline gives CDR1 MDHEN, CDR2 SYDVKM. The CDR3 covers 11 residues. The CDR3 here is CASSSKYEQYF. Drawing the rest from reference TRBV28 and TRBJ2-7, the complete variable domain is DVKVTQSSRYLVKRTGEKVFLECVQDMDHENMFWYRQDPGLGLRLIYFSYDVKMKEKGDIPEGYSVSREKKERFSLILESASTNQTSMYLCASSSKYEQYFGPGTRLTVT.

V is TRBV6-1 and J is TRBJ2-3; no DNA is available, so the TRBD2 call from TCRdb remains unchecked. CDR3 length: 16 residues. Germline V gives CDR1 MNHNS, CDR2 SASEGT. The CDR3 here is CASSETLAGGRDTQYF.

This sequence joins TRBV24-1 and TRBJ2-7. The CDR3 covers 14 residues. Germline-derived CDR1 and CDR2 are KGHDR and SFDVKD. The CDR3 here is CATSDTSFPYEQYF.

V and J are TRBV11-2 and TRBJ1-5; the D call from TCRdb, TRBD1, cannot be confirmed without DNA. The CDR3 totals 15 residues. Per germline, CDR1 SGHAT and CDR2 FQNNGV. The CDR3 reads CASSNPGQGGQPQHF.

V gene TRBV28 combines with J gene TRBJ2-5; there is no DNA to check the TCRdb D call of TRBD1. The CDR3 is made up of 13 amino acids. From germline, CDR1 is MDHEN and CDR2 SYDVKM. The CDR3 here is CASSLGQEETQYF.